A single sample gave rise to the 25 T cell receptor beta chains below, sequenced in a study of blood T cell repertoires in COVID-19. Data came from immunoSEQ multiplex PCR; TCRdb stores just in-frame clones and leaves some out. The data hold 150,000 to 200,000 clones, with around 92% observed a single time. Input material: PBMCs or T cells enriched from blood (not recorded which). All receptors derive from a woman younger than 30 who had recovered from COVID-19.

The rearrangement links TRBV19 to TRBJ1-1; a weak D match, TRBD1 (6 bases). The CDR3 spans 15 residues. V dropped 4 bases and J dropped 5 bases, with 17 bases sitting between them. Germline CDR1 and CDR2: LNHDA and SQIVND (reference sequence). The CDR3 reads CASSTRDTRKTEAFF. CDR3 coding DNA: TGTGCCAGTAGTACCCGGGACACCAGAAAAACTGAAGCTTTCTTT.

V usage is TRBV7-3 and J usage is TRBJ1-6; the D gene is possibly TRBD1 (6 bases). CDR1 and CDR2 (germline): SGHTA, FQGTGA. CDR3 length equals 16 residues. V shed 8 bases and J shed 6 bases, with 20 bases lying between them. The CDR3 coding sequence is TGTGCCAGCGGGGGCGAGGAGGTTTCGGGTAATTCACCCCTCCACTTT. Its translation: CASGGEEVSGNSPLHF.

CDR3 sequence: CASSYSGRDGEQYF. CDR3 DNA: TGTGCCAGCAGTTACTCAGGGAGGGACGGGGAGCAGTACTTC. The V and J genes are TRBV6-6 and TRBJ2-7, with 7 bases aligning to TRBD2. The CDR3 contains 14 residues. Germline V lookup: CDR1 MNHNY, CDR2 SVGAGI (reference sequence). The trim removed 0 bases at V and 7 bases at J, leaving 6 bases unmatched.

This clone was observed once. The V and J genes are TRBV3-1 (or the pseudogene TRBV3-2) and TRBJ1-1; 7 positions match TRBD1. Germline V CDR1 and CDR2: LGHDT, YNNKEL (reference sequence). This CDR3 contains 14 residues. Trimming cost V 1 base and J 9 bases; bases outside gene matches: 8. This CDR3 is CASSQGIPGQKAFF. CDR3 nucleotide sequence: TGTGCCAGCAGCCAAGGGATACCGGGACAGAAAGCTTTCTTT.

The chain is built from TRBV11-2 and TRBJ2-7; perhaps TRBD1 as D (6 bases). Germline assignment: CDR1 SGHAT and CDR2 FQNNGV. V dropped 1 base and J dropped 1 base, with 8 bases sitting between them. The CDR3 is made up of 14 amino acids. The CDR3 here is CASSLGTASYEQYF. For the CDR3, the DNA is TGTGCCAGCAGCTTAGGGACAGCATCCTACGAGCAGTACTTC.

This clone was seen just once. The chain is built from TRBV7-9 and TRBJ1-5; 8 bases fit TRBD1. Looked up from germline, CDR1 is SEHNR and CDR2 is FQNEAQ (reference sequence). This CDR3 spans 17 amino acids. V was pared by 3 bases and J by 6 bases, with 13 bases of the junction left unmatched. Here the CDR3 reads CASSFSTGGAEVQPQHF. The CDR3, as DNA: TGTGCCAGCAGCTTCTCTACAGGGGGGGCGGAAGTTCAGCCCCAGCATTTT.

This chain joins TRBV11-2 and TRBJ1-3; D uncertain. Germline V lookup: CDR1 SGHAT, CDR2 FQNNGV. V lost 2 bases, J lost 4 bases, and 9 bases lay in between. This CDR3 comprises 14 residues. The CDR3 region is CASSLRHLGNTIYF. CDR3 bases: TGTGCCAGCAGCTTACGACACTTAGGAAACACCATATATTTT.

CDR3 loop: CASSRAGSGTDTQYF. The DNA of the CDR3 is TGTGCCAGCAGTCGTGCGGGGTCTGGCACAGATACGCAGTATTTT. This sequence joins TRBV25-1 and TRBJ2-3; D might be TRBD2 (6 bases). The CDR3 runs to 15 residues. Trimming removed 5 bases at V and 1 base at J, with 13 bases between. From germline, CDR1 is MGHDK and CDR2 SYGVNS. Full variable domain (outside the CDR3, taken from reference TRBV25-1 and TRBJ2-3): EADIYQTPRYLVIGTGKKITLECSQTMGHDKMYWYQQDPGMELHLIHYSYGVNSTEKGDLSSESTVSRIRTEHFPLTLESARPSHTSQYLCASSRAGSGTDTQYFGPGTRLTVL.

In this sample, this clone turned up once. The CDR3: CASTPFTGDTGELFF. The CDR3 DNA follows: TGTGCCAGCACCCCATTCACAGGAGACACCGGGGAGCTGTTTTTT. J is TRBJ2-2 and V is TRBV2, with D possibly TRBD1 on 5 matching bases. Trimming stripped 7 bases from V and 3 bases from J, with 15 bases between. This CDR3 region has 15 residues. Germline lookup yields CDR1 SNHLY and CDR2 FYNNEI. The full variable domain, rest sourced from reference TRBV2 and TRBJ2-2, is EPEVTQTPSHQVTQMGQEVILRCVPISNHLYFYWYRQILGQKVEFLVSFYNNEISEKSEIFDDQFSVERPDGSNFTLKIRSTKLEDSAMYFCASTPFTGDTGELFFGEGSRLTVL.

This chain connects TRBV2 to TRBJ2-5; D ambiguous. V gave up 1 base and J gave up 1 base, with 10 bases separating them. CDR3 size: 15 residues. CDR1 is SNHLY and CDR2 is FYNNEI in the germline V gene. This CDR3 reads CASSEGVTPQETQYF. CDR3 in DNA: TGTGCCAGCAGTGAAGGAGTTACCCCCCAAGAGACCCAGTACTTC.

The chain uses TRBV2 and TRBJ1-2; TRBD1 is a possible D gene (5 bases). The ends were cut back, 2 bases at V and 7 bases at J, with 11 bases in the middle. From germline, CDR1 is SNHLY and CDR2 FYNNEI. The CDR3 length is 13 residues. This chain's CDR3 is CASSEKDTTGYTF. The DNA for the CDR3 is TGTGCCAGCAGTGAAAAGGACACCACTGGCTACACCTTC.

This chain uses TRBV10-3 with TRBJ1-5; D gene ambiguous. V dropped 3 bases and J dropped 5 bases, with 8 bases sitting between them. This CDR3 has 13 amino acids. CDR1 is ENHRY, CDR2 SYGVKD, per germline. DNA for the CDR3: TGTGCCATCAGTGACGGGGTCCATCAGCCCCAGCATTTT. This translates into CAISDGVHQPQHF.

The CDR3 region is CASSLTGDSNQPQHF. The CDR3 DNA follows: TGTGCCAGCAGCTTAACGGGGGACAGCAATCAGCCCCAGCATTTT. V is TRBV7-9 and J is TRBJ1-5, with a tentative D call TRBD1 (5 bases). V gave up 2 bases and J gave up 1 base, with 9 bases separating them. In germline, CDR1 is SEHNR, CDR2 FQNEAQ (reference sequence). There are 15 residues in the CDR3. Looking up the rest from reference TRBV7-9 and TRBJ1-5 gives the full variable domain: DTGVSQNPRHKITKRGQNVTFRCDPISEHNRLYWYRQTLGQGPEFLTYFQNEAQLEKSRLLSDRFSAERPKGSFSTLEIQRTEQGDSAMYLCASSLTGDSNQPQHFGDGTRLSIL.

The rearrangement joins TRBV5-4 to TRBJ2-7; 8 nucleotides match TRBD2. The CDR3 has 16 amino acids. J lost 1 base, V lost 5 bases, and 11 bases had no gene match. CDR1 is SGHNT, CDR2 YYREEE, per germline (reference sequence). CDR3 amino acids: CASSPARGGSSYEQYF. CDR3 nucleotide sequence: TGTGCCAGCAGTCCAGCACGGGGGGGCAGTTCCTACGAGCAGTACTTC.

The chain links TRBV24-1 to TRBJ2-1; D remains ambiguous. From germline, CDR1 is KGHDR and CDR2 SFDVKD. The length of the CDR3 is 14 residues. The V and J ends lost 5 bases and 0 bases respectively, with 7 bases between them. CDR3 DNA: TGTGCCACCAGTGGTTCGAGCTCCTACAATGAGCAGTTCTTC. Translating it yields CATSGSSSYNEQFF.

The chain carries TRBV5-1 and TRBJ1-3; the D gene is possibly TRBD1 (6 bases). Germline loops: CDR1 SGHRS, CDR2 YFSETQ. V was clipped by 0 bases and J by 0 bases, with 16 bases between them. The CDR3 has 18 residues. The CDR3 sequence is CASSLAGGAGNSGNTIYF. CDR3 coding DNA: TGCGCCAGCAGCTTGGCCGGGGGGGCAGGGAACTCTGGAAACACCATATATTTT. Filled out from reference TRBV5-1 and TRBJ1-3, the complete variable domain reads KAGVTQTPRYLIKTRGQQVTLSCSPISGHRSVSWYQQTPGQGLQFLFEYFSETQRNKGNFPGRFSGRQFSNSRSEMNVSTLELGDSALYLCASSLAGGAGNSGNTIYFGEGSWLTVV.

The chain uses TRBV19 and TRBJ2-1; maybe TRBD1 (5 bases). Germline-derived CDR1 and CDR2 are LNHDA and SQIVND (reference sequence). Trimming left V 5 bases short and J 2 bases short, with 13 bases between. The CDR3 covers 15 residues. The chain's CDR3 is CASSRAGLAYNEQFF. The CDR3 nucleotides read TGTGCCAGTAGTCGCGCAGGGCTAGCCTACAATGAGCAGTTCTTC. The full variable domain, rest sourced from reference TRBV19 and TRBJ2-1, is DGGITQSPKYLFRKEGQNVTLSCEQNLNHDAMYWYRQDPGQGLRLIYYSQIVNDFQKGDIAEGYSVSREKKESFPLTVTSAQKNPTAFYLCASSRAGLAYNEQFFGPGTRLTVL.

The rearrangement links TRBV6-5 to TRBJ1-2, with D tentatively TRBD1 (6 bases). Germline V gives CDR1 MNHEY, CDR2 SVGAGI. Trimming took off 7 bases at V and 7 bases at J, with 16 bases between the two ends. The length of the CDR3 is 13 residues. The CDR3 nucleotides read TGTGCCAGCATCCCGGGACACTTTCCTGGCTACACCTTC. Amino acid sequence: CASIPGHFPGYTF.

By sample fraction, this clone is medium-sized. This chain uses TRBV6-5 with TRBJ2-1; possibly TRBD2 for D (6 bases). The germline gives CDR1 MNHEY, CDR2 SVGAGI. The V end lost 2 bases, the J end lost 4 bases, and 12 bases lay between the germline ends. The CDR3 extends over 15 amino acids. This chain's CDR3 is CASSYTGLEYNEQFF. CDR3 nucleotides: TGTGCCAGCAGTTACACGGGACTTGAGTACAATGAGCAGTTCTTC.

This clone was seen more than once but under ten times. The chain couples TRBV29-1 to TRBJ2-1; the match to TRBD2 covers 11 bases. After removal of 0 bases from V and 3 bases from J, the junction contained 13 bases not matched to a gene. The CDR3 consists of 19 residues. CDR1 is SQVTM and CDR2 is ANQGSEA in the germline V gene. The CDR3 DNA sequence: TGCAGCGTTGAAGACCCCGGGGCTAGCGGGGGGTATATCTACAATGAGCAGTTCTTC. Amino acids: CSVEDPGASGGYIYNEQFF.

The chain carries TRBV27 and TRBJ2-1; TRBD2 matches 8 bases. Germline assignment: CDR1 MNHEY and CDR2 SMNVEV (reference sequence). Trimming at V came to 7 bases and at J to 6 bases, leaving 5 bases not matched to a gene. The CDR3 sequence is 13 residues long. In DNA, the CDR3 is TGTGCCAGCAATGAGCGGGGGAGCAATGAGCAGTTCTTC. Its translation: CASNERGSNEQFF.

The chain has TRBV2 and TRBJ2-3, with TRBD2 matching over 10 bases. Unmatched junction bases numbered 12, after V lost 4 bases and J lost 2 bases. The CDR3 has 18 residues. From germline, CDR1 is SNHLY and CDR2 FYNNEI. The CDR3 protein is CASSGWTSGGELTDTQYF. The DNA of the CDR3 is TGTGCCAGCAGTGGATGGACTAGCGGAGGGGAGCTCACAGATACGCAGTATTTT.

In DNA, the CDR3 is TGCGCCAGCAGCTTGGCTACAGGTCTTGCCTCTGGAAACACCATATATTTT. Its translation is CASSLATGLASGNTIYF. V is TRBV5-1 and J is TRBJ1-3; D may be TRBD1 (5 bases). There are 17 residues in the CDR3. The ends were cut back, 0 bases at V and 0 bases at J, with 13 bases in the middle. Germline CDR1 SGHRS, CDR2 YFSETQ.

This clone appeared once. This sequence joins TRBV7-2 and TRBJ1-2, with a tentative D call TRBD1 (5 bases). Trimming shortened V by 2 bases and J by 7 bases, and 17 bases separated the two germline ends. Per the germline V gene, CDR1 is SGHTA and CDR2 is FQGNSA. This CDR3 is 15 amino acids long. CDR3 nucleotide sequence: TGTGCCAGCAGCTTATCCGAATCAGGGTTGAGTGGCTACACCTTC. It translates to CASSLSESGLSGYTF.

This chain links TRBV2 with TRBJ2-1; 10 bases map to TRBD2. The germline CDR1 and CDR2 sequences are SNHLY and FYNNEI. V was pared by 7 bases and J by 6 bases, with 6 bases of the junction left unmatched. There are 14 residues in the CDR3. In DNA, the CDR3 is TGTGCCAGCACCGGACTAGCGGATATCAATGAGCAGTTCTTC. It specifies CASTGLADINEQFF.